These 18 T cell receptor beta chains share one sample of origin, sequenced in a study of blood T cells in healthy people across ages. Together with a sample-barcoded 5' primer, a J-beta primer mix was included in a second PCR lasting about 6 to 11 cycles. TCRdb reprocessed the 5' RACE reads with MiXCR, giving one entry per CDR3 protein. Of about 650,000 distinct CDR3 sequences listed, roughly 32% are singletons. The sample was blood. These receptors all stem from an elderly woman in good health.

The chain has TRBV5-5 and TRBJ2-7, with D perhaps matching TRBD1 (6 bases). Germline assignment: CDR1 SGHKS and CDR2 YYEKEE (reference sequence). V was shortened by 4 bases and J by 3 bases, with 17 bases between the two germline ends. CDR3 size: 15 residues. CDR3 sequence reads: CASSQDVGAYYEQYF. The CDR3 DNA is TGTGCCAGCAGCCAAGATGTGGGGGCCTACTACGAGCAGTACTTC.

Here the CDR3 reads CASSLARTGAGYNEQYF. CDR3 nucleotides: TGTGCCAGCAGCTTAGCCCGGACAGGGGCCGGTTACAATGAGCAGTACTTC. This rearrangement joins TRBV7-6 to TRBJ2-1, with 9 nucleotides matching TRBD1. The J call may be in error: the DNA end matches TRBJ2-7 better. Looked up from germline, CDR1 is SGHVS and CDR2 is FNYEAQ. The CDR3 consists of 17 residues.

In this sample, this clonotype turned up many times. This chain connects TRBV7-2 to TRBJ1-2; weak D call: TRBD1 (6 bases). Germline values: CDR1 SGHTA, CDR2 FQGNSA. The V end lost 3 bases, the J end lost 2 bases, and 13 bases lay between the germline ends. This CDR3 has 15 residues. CDR3 in DNA: TGTGCCAGCAGCTTGGTTTCTGGGGGCAACTATGGCTACACCTTC. Translating gives CASSLVSGGNYGYTF.

This clonotype has ten or more counts. The chain has TRBV12-3 or TRBV12-4 and TRBJ2-1; 11 positions match TRBD2. Losses at the gene ends were 6 bases for V and 8 bases for J; bases not matched to a gene: 12. This CDR3 is 16 amino acids long. The CDR3 DNA reads TGTGCCAGCAGCCCCCAACTAGCGGGGGCCGGGGATGAGCAGTTCTTC. Translating gives CASSPQLAGAGDEQFF.

This clonotype was counted a few times. This chain uses TRBV2 with TRBJ1-2, with D hard to call. The CDR3 totals 13 residues. The V end lost 6 bases, the J end lost 6 bases, and 14 bases lay between the germline ends. The V gene's germline CDR1 is SNHLY and CDR2 FYNNEI. The DNA of the CDR3 is TGTGCCAGCAGCCTTGGACGGTCAGATGGCTACACCTTC. Translated: CASSLGRSDGYTF.

This clonotype was observed once. This rearrangement joins TRBV27 to TRBJ2-6, with unresolved D. The length of the CDR3 is 18 residues. Germline V lookup: CDR1 MNHEY, CDR2 SMNVEV (reference sequence). V was shortened by 3 bases and J by 2 bases, with 17 bases between the two germline ends. CDR3 in amino acids: CASSLVGDGVTGANVLTF. In DNA, the CDR3 is TGTGCCAGCAGTTTGGTTGGGGATGGGGTTACTGGGGCCAACGTCCTGACTTTC.

This clonotype has a count of ten or more. CDR3 in DNA: TGTGCCAGCAGCTTTGGAAAGCGGGGCCCAAGCTCCTACGAGCAGTACTTC. Protein: CASSFGKRGPSSYEQYF. The V and J genes are TRBV7-9 and TRBJ2-7, with 7 nucleotides matching TRBD2. Germline V gene sequence: CDR1 SEHNR, CDR2 FQNEAQ (reference sequence). V dropped 3 bases and J dropped 0; count of bases not matched to a gene: 11. This CDR3 has 17 residues.

This clonotype was seen at least ten times. A much larger clone differs from this one at a single base, so this may be a read error. The CDR3 DNA is TGCAGGGCTAGGGGGGGAAGGGAGACCCAGTACTTC. As protein: CRARGGRETQYF. J is TRBJ2-5 and V is TRBV20-1; D may be TRBD2 (7 bases). The V gene's germline CDR1 is DFQATT and CDR2 SNEGSKA (reference sequence). The CDR3 totals 12 residues.

In regard to this clonotype: A read error may be the cause here, since a much bigger clone is one base away. The chain carries TRBV6-2 or TRBV6-3 and TRBJ2-1, with a tentative D call TRBD1 (6 bases). This CDR3 is built from 14 residues. Germline-derived CDR1 and CDR2 are MNHEY and SVGEGT. Trimming removed 5 bases at V and 10 bases at J, with 18 bases between. The CDR3 is CASSGGQSAYEQFF. CDR3 coding DNA: TGTGCCAGCAGTGGAGGACAGAGTGCCTACGAGCAGTTCTTC.

This clonotype was counted between two and nine times. The chain carries TRBV11-2 and TRBJ2-7; 8 nucleotides align to TRBD2. Germline-derived CDR1 and CDR2 are SGHAT and FQNNGV. J was trimmed by 7 bases and V by 1 base; bases with no gene match: 3. The CDR3 loop spans 13 amino acids. Here the CDR3 DNA reads TGTGCCAGCAGCTTAGGGCCTAGCGGGGAGCAGTACTTC. Encoded protein: CASSLGPSGEQYF.

In its sample, this clonotype was seen many times. The chain recombines TRBV7-9 with TRBJ1-4; maybe TRBD1 (5 bases). The germline V gene encodes CDR1 SEHNR and CDR2 FQNEAQ (reference sequence). V lost 5 bases to trimming and J lost 8 bases, with 15 bases between them. The CDR3 runs to 14 residues. CDR3 bases: TGTGCCAGCAGCCAGAACCGGGACGCGGAAAAACTGTTTTTT. Translated, it gives CASSQNRDAEKLFF.

This clonotype was observed many times. The chain links TRBV10-3 to TRBJ1-2; D perhaps matches TRBD1 (5 bases). Per the germline V gene, CDR1 is ENHRY and CDR2 is SYGVKD. The CDR3 totals 13 residues. V lost 3 bases, J lost 4 bases, and 9 bases lay in between. CDR3 residues: CAISEIGGYGYTF. DNA for the CDR3: TGTGCCATCAGTGAAATCGGGGGCTATGGCTACACCTTC.

V and J are TRBV27 and TRBJ2-5; 8 bases match TRBD2. CDR3 length: 16 amino acids. Germline-derived CDR1 and CDR2 are MNHEY and SMNVEV (reference sequence). Trimming took 5 bases from V and 3 from J; bases not matched to a gene: 11. The CDR3 DNA reads TGTGCCAGCAGTCTGCACGGGGGGGCGGGGAAAGAGACCCAGTACTTC. Protein: CASSLHGGAGKETQYF.

This clonotype was seen only a few times. The chain uses TRBV5-6 and TRBJ1-2; the match to TRBD1 covers 7 bases. Germline V gene lookup returns CDR1 SGHDT and CDR2 YYEEEE. This CDR3 region has 13 residues. Trimming cost V 2 bases and J 10 bases; bases outside gene matches: 8. In nucleotides, the CDR3 is TGTGCCAGCAGCTTTGGAGACAGGGATGACTACACCTTC. It codes for CASSFGDRDDYTF.

This clonotype was recorded many times. The V and J genes are TRBV6-1 and TRBJ2-3, with a tentative D call TRBD1 (5 bases). The V end was cut by 6 bases, the J end by 2 bases, with 12 bases between. This CDR3 is 14 amino acids long. Germline lookup yields CDR1 MNHNS and CDR2 SASEGT. The CDR3 DNA reads as TGTGCCAGCAGCCAAGGGGTAATCACAGATACGCAGTATTTT. It codes for CASSQGVITDTQYF.

This clonotype was seen many times. The chain couples TRBV2 to TRBJ2-7; D perhaps matches TRBD1 (6 bases). Germline V gene lookup returns CDR1 SNHLY and CDR2 FYNNEI. The CDR3 sequence is 13 residues long. V lost 7 bases and J 6 bases, leaving 16 bases between the germline ends. The CDR3 bases are TGTGCCAGCATCCTCGACAGGATGGGCGAGCAGTACTTC. Its protein is CASILDRMGEQYF.

This clonotype was seen only a few times. This chain joins TRBV24-1 and TRBJ1-5, with D possibly matching TRBD1 (5 bases). The ends were cut back, 3 bases at V and 7 bases at J, with 18 bases in the middle. The CDR3 contains 16 residues. Germline V CDR1 and CDR2: KGHDR, SFDVKD. For the CDR3, the DNA is TGTGCCACCAGTGATAGGGGTGGTACCGAGGGGCAGCCCCAGCATTTT. This codes for CATSDRGGTEGQPQHF.

The V and J genes are TRBV11-2 and TRBJ1-6; a possible D gene is TRBD1 (6 bases). The CDR3 contains 15 residues. Germline-derived CDR1 and CDR2 are SGHAT and FQNNGV. V lost 5 bases, J lost 10 bases, and 18 bases lay in between. The CDR3 bases are TGTGCCAGCAGCCCACAAGGGGGAGCGGAATCACCCCTCCACTTT. This codes for CASSPQGGAESPLHF.